Given below is one TCR beta chain in context. Germline CDR1 is LGHNA and CDR2 is YNFKEQ. The CDR3 consists of 16 residues. Losses at the gene ends were 3 bases for V and 4 bases for J; bases not matched to a gene: 4. The entry originates in a study of blood T cell repertoires in COVID-19. Study-wide context: COVID-19 samples collected from the United States, Italy and Spain covered acute and convalescent phases. PBMCs, B-cell-depleted T cells, or T cells were the source of the cDNA or gDNA that made up the material.

Per the authors' pipeline: From reference gene primer amplification, estimates of nucleated cell counts were derived. Sequenced by immunoSEQ multiplex PCR; TCRdb stores in-frame clones only, minus some. For V, J and clone size, that table is used; D and trimming come from the DNA. The sample holds 180,000 or so clones, roughly 86% seen once. The material sequenced was peripheral blood. The sequence derives from a man between 18 and 29 years old with acute or convalescent COVID-19. This chain links TRBV4-2 with TRBJ2-7; 15 nucleotides agree with TRBD2. CDR3 nucleotides: TGTGCCAGCAGCCACGCGGGACTAGCGGGGGGTTACGAGCAGTACTTC. Amino acids: CASSHAGLAGGYEQYF.